This T cell receptor (beta chain) was recovered during a study of regulatory T cells in long-lasting Graves disease. Overall study findings and caveats: Since the sample size was small, accuracy may have been reduced. Gene preferences differed: TRBV28, TRBJ1-2, TRBJ2-5 in persistent cases.

Ten or more counts support this clonotype. What it recognizes is unknown. Library construction for TCR beta used iRepertoire HTBI primers and Arm-PCR of CDR3 regions. TCRdb ran MiXCR on the multiplex PCR reads and lists one entry per CDR3 protein. The profile covers over 300,000 distinct CDR3 sequences, with less than 20% appearing a single time and less than 35% taken by the ten largest. Deletions cut 7 bases from V and 0 bases from J, with 10 bases between. CDR1 and CDR2 (germline): MNHNS, SASEGT. The CDR3 sequence is 14 residues long. Described time point: persistent/refractory GD, antithyroid drugs over 5 years with positive TRAb. From RNA extracted from PBMCs, the TCR library was made.

The gene calls are TRBV6-1 and TRBJ1-5; no firm D call. This specimen was peripheral blood mononuclear cells (PBMCs), taken when the disease was refractory, from a patient treated with antithyroid drugs. This TCR came from a female donor with Graves disease. Here the CDR3 reads CASKQPNSNQPQHF. DNA of the CDR3: TGTGCCAGCAAACAGCCAAATAGCAATCAGCCCCAGCATTTT.